This T cell receptor (beta chain) was captured by sequencing in a study of blood T cell repertoires in COVID-19. Study summary: Italy, Spain and the United States were the sources of the convalescent and acute COVID-19 samples. In each case, the material was cDNA or gDNA derived from T cells, B-cell-depleted T cells, or PBMCs.

CDR3 length equals 13 residues. V shed 3 bases and J shed 9 bases, with 14 bases lying between them. Germline V gives CDR1 PRHDT, CDR2 FYEKMQ (reference sequence). Original data processing: Counts of nucleated cells, estimated from reference gene primer amplification, were obtained. TCRdb's table, derived via immunoSEQ multiplex PCR, lists solely in-frame clones and lacks some. D and trimming come from the DNA, and the V and J calls and clone size come from that table. The table lists about 180,000 clones, about 85% of them singletons. The V and J genes are TRBV13 and TRBJ1-1, with a weak D call TRBD1 (6 bases). The material sequenced was peripheral blood. This sequence originates from a woman aged 25 to 39 with active or convalescent COVID-19. This CDR3 reads CASSFYRDIQAFF. CDR3 DNA: TGTGCCAGCAGCTTTTACAGGGATATCCAAGCTTTCTTT.